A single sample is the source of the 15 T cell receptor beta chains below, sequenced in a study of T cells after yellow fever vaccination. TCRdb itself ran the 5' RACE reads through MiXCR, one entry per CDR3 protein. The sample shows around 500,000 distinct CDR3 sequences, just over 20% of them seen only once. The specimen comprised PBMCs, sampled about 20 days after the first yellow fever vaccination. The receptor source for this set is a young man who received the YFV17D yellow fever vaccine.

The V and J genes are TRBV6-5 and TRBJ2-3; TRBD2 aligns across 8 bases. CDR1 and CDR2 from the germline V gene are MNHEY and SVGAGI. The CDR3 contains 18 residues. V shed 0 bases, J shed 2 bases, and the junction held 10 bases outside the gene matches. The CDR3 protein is CASSYSMPLAGSTDTQYF. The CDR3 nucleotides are TGTGCCAGCAGTTACTCGATGCCCCTAGCGGGCTCCACAGATACGCAGTATTTT.

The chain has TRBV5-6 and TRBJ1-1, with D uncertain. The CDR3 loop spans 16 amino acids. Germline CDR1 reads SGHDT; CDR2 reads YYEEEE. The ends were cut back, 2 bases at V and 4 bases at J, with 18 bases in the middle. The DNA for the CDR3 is TGTGCCAGCAGCTTTAGTGGGAGAACGGCCCGCACTGAAGCTTTCTTT. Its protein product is CASSFSGRTARTEAFF. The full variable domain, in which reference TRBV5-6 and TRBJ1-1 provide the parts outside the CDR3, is DAGVTQSPTHLIKTRGQQVTLRCSPKSGHDTVSWYQQALGQGPQFIFQYYEEEERQRGNFPDRFSGHQFPNYSSELNVNALLLGDSALYLCASSFSGRTARTEAFFGQGTRLTVV.

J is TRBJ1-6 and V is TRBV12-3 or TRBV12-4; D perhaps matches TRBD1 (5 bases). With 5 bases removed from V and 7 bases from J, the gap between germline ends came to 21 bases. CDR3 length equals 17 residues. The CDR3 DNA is TGTGCCAGCAGTCCCGGGGGAGGACTGACCGTGAATTCACCCCTCCACTTT. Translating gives CASSPGGGLTVNSPLHF.

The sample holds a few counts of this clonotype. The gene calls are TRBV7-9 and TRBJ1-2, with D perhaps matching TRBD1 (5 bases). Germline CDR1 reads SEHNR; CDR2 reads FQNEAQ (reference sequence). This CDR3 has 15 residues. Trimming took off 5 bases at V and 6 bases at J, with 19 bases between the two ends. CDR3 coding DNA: TGTGCCAGCAGCCCAGGCGGGGGTGCGAAGAATGGCTACACCTTC. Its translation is CASSPGGGAKNGYTF.

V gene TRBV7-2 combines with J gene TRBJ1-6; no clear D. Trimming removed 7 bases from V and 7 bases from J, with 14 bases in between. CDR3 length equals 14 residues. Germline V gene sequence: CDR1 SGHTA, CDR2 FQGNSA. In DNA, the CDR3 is TGTGCCAGCAATTCGGGCGGTGAGAATTCACCCCTCCACTTT. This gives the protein CASNSGGENSPLHF.

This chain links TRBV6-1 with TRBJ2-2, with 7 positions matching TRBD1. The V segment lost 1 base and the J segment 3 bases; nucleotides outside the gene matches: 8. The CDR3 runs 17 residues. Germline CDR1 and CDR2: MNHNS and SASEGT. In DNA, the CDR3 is TGTGCCAGCAGTGAAGGTCAACAGGGGTGGGACACCGGGGAGCTGTTTTTT. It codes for CASSEGQQGWDTGELFF.

CDR3 sequence (DNA): TGTGCCAGCAGCCGAGACCACACAGGGGGCAGAACCGGGGAGCTGTTTTTT. This gives the protein CASSRDHTGGRTGELFF. This sequence joins TRBV7-2 and TRBJ2-2, with TRBD1 identical over 9 bases. Germline CDR1 SGHTA, CDR2 FQGNSA. This CDR3 contains 17 residues. V was clipped by 5 bases and J by 5 bases; unmatched bases: 12.

The CDR3 reads CAITNGDTQYF. The CDR3 nucleotides read TGTGCCATCACTAACGGAGATACGCAGTATTTT. This chain joins TRBV10-3 and TRBJ2-3; D ambiguous. Trimming left V 7 bases short and J 5 bases short, with 7 bases between. This CDR3 has 11 residues. Germline loops: CDR1 ENHRY, CDR2 SYGVKD.

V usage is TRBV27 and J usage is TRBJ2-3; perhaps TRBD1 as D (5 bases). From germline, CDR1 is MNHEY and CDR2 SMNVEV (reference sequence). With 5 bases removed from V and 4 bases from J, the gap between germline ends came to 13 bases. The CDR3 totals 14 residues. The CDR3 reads CASSARVSADTQYF. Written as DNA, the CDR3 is TGTGCCAGCAGTGCCAGGGTTTCCGCAGATACGCAGTATTTT.

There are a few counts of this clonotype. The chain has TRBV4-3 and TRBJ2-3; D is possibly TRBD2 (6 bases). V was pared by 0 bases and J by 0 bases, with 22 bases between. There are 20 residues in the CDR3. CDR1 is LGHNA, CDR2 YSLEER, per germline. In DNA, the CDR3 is TGCGCCAGCAGCCAAGAACATAGGCTTAGAGGACTACATAGCACAGATACGCAGTATTTT. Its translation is CASSQEHRLRGLHSTDTQYF.

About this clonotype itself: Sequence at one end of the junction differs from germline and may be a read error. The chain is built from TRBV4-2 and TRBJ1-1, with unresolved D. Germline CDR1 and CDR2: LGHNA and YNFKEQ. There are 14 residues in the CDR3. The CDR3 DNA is TGTGCCATCAGCCAAGCCAGAGCGAACACTGAAGCTTTCTTT. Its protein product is CAISQARANTEAFF.

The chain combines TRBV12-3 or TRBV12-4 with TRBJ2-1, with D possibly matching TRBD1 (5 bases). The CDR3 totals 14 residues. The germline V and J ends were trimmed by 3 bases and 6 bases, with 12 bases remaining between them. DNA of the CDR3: TGTGCCAGCAGTTTGATACAGGCTCGCAATGAGCAGTTCTTC. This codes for CASSLIQARNEQFF.

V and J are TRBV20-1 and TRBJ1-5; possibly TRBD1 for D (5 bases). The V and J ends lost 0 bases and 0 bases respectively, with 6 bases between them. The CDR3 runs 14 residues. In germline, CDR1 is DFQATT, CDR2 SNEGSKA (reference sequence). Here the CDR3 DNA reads TGCAGTGCTAGAGACAGGGTTAGCAATCAGCCCCAGCATTTT. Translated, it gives CSARDRVSNQPQHF.

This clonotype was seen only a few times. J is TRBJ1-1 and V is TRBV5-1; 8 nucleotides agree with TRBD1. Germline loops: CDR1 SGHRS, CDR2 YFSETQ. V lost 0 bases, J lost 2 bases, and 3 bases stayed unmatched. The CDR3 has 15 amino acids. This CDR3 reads CASSLAGQGNTEAFF. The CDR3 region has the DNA TGCGCCAGCAGCTTGGCCGGACAGGGAAACACTGAAGCTTTCTTT.

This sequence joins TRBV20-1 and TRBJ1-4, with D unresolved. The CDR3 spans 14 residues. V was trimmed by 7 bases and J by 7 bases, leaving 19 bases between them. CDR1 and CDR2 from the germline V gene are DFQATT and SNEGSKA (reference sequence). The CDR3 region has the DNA TGCAGTGTCTCAATCGGACTTTCCCCTGAAAAACTGTTTTTT. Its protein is CSVSIGLSPEKLFF.